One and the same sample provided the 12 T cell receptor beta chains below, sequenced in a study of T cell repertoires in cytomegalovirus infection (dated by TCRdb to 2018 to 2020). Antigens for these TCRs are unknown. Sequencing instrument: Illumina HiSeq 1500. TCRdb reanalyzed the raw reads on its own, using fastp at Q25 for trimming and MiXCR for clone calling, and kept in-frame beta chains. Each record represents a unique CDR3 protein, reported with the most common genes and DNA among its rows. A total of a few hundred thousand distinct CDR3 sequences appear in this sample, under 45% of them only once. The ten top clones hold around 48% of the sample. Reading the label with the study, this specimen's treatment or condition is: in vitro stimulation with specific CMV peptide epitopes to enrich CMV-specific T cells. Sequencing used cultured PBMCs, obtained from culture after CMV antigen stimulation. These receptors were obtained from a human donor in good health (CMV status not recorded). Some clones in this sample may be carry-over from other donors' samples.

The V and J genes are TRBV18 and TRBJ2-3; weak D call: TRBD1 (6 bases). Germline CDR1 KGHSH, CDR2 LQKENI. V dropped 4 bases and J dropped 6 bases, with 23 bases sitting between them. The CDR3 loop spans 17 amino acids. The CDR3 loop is CASSRKTSGDLMDTQYF. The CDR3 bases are TGTGCCAGCTCACGGAAAACATCAGGGGATCTAATGGATACGCAGTATTTT.

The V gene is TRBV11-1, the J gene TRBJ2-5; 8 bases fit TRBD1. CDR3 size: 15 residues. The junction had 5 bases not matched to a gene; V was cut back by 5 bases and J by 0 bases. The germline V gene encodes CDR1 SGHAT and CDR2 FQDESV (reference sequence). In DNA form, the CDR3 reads TGTGCCAGCAGCGGGACAGGACTATACCAAGAGACCCAGTACTTC. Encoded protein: CASSGTGLYQETQYF.

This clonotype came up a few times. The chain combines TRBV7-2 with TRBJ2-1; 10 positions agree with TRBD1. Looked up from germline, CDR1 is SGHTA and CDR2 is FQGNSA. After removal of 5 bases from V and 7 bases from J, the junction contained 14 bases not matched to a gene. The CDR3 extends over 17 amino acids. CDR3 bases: TGTGCCAGCAGCGGCAGGGACAGGGGATGGGGCTTAAATGAGCAGTTCTTC. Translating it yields CASSGRDRGWGLNEQFF.

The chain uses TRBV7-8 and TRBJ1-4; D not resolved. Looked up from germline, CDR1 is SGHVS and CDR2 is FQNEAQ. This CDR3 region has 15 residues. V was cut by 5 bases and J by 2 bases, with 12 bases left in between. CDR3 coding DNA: TGTGCCAGCAGCATCTTGCGGTTCACTAATGAAAAACTGTTTTTT. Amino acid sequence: CASSILRFTNEKLFF.

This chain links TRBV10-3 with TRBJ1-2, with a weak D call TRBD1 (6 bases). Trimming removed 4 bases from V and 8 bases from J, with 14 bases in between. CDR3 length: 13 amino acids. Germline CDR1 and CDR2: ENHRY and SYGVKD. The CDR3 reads CAISGRGFEGYTF. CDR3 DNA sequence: TGTGCCATCAGTGGCAGGGGTTTTGAGGGCTACACCTTC.

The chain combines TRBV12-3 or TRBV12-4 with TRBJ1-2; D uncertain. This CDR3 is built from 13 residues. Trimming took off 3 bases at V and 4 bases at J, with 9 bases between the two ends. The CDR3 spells CASSFFQIYGYTF. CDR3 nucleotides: TGTGCCAGCAGTTTTTTCCAAATCTATGGCTACACCTTC.

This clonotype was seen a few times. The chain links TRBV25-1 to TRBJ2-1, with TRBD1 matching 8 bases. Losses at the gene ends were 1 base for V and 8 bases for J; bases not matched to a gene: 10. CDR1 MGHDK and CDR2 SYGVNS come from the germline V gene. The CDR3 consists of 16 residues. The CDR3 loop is CASSELGQGSLHEQFF. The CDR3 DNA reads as TGTGCCAGCAGTGAATTAGGACAGGGCTCTCTCCATGAGCAGTTCTTC.

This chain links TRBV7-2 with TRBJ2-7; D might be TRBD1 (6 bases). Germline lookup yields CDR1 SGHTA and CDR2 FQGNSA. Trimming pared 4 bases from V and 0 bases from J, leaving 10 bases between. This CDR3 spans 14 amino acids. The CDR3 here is CASSYRTASYEQYF. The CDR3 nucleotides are TGTGCCAGCAGCTATCGGACAGCCTCCTACGAGCAGTACTTC.

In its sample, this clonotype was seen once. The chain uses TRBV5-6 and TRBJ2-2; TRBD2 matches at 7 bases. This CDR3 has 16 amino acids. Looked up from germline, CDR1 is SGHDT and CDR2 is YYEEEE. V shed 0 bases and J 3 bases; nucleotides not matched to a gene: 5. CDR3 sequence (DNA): TGTGCCAGCAGCTTGGAAGCGGGGCCCTACACCGGGGAGCTGTTTTTT. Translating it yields CASSLEAGPYTGELFF.

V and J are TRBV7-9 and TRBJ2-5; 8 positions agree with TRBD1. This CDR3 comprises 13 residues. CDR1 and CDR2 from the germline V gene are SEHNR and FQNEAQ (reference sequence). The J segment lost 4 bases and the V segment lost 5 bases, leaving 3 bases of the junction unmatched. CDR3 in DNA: TGTGCCAGCAGCCAGACAGGGGCAGAGACCCAGTACTTC. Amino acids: CASSQTGAETQYF.

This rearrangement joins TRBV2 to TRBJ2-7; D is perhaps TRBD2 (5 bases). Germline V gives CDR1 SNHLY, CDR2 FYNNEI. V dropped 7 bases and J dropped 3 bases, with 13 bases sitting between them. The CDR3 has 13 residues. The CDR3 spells CASIGGRSYEQYF. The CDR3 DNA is TGTGCCAGCATAGGAGGCAGGAGCTACGAGCAGTACTTC.

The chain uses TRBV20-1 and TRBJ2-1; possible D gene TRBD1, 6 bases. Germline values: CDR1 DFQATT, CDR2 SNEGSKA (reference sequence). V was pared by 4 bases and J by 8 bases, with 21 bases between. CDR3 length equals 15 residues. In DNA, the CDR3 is TGCAGTGCTACAGGACCGGGACAAACTGCGGATGAGCAGTTCTTC. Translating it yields CSATGPGQTADEQFF.